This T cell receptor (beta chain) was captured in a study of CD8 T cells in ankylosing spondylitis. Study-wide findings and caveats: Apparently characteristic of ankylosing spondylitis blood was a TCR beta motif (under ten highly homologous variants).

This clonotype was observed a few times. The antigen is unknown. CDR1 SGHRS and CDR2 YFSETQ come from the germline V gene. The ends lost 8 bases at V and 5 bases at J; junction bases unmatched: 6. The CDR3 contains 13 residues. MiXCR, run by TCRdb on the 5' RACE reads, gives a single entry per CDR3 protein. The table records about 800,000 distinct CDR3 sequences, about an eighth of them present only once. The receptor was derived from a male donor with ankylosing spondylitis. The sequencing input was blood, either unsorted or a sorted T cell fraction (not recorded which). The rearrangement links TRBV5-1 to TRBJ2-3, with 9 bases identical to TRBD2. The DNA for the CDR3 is TGCGCCAGTCAGCGGGAGGAGGGAGATACGCAGTATTTT. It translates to CASQREEGDTQYF.